The TCR beta chain under discussion was sequenced for a study of T cell repertoires in aging, cancer and after chemotherapy. Overall study context: Six age groups, ranging from 30 or younger to 70 or older, included the donors.

Rearranged V-D-J TRB sequences were amplified with a mixed TRB-A/B primer pool. TCRdb analysed the multiplex PCR reads with MiXCR anew, one entry per CDR3 protein. The data contain around 11,000 distinct CDR3 sequences, 30% to 40% of them singletons. TCR beta rearrangements were amplified from peripheral blood genomic DNA. This sequence was found in a human donor in good health. Source material: blood.

The CDR3 sequence: CASSFRVSNSPLHF. CDR3 in DNA: TGTGCCAGCAGCTTTCGGGTCAGCAATTCACCCCTCCACTTT. V usage is TRBV11-2 and J usage is TRBJ1-6; no clear D. CDR3 length: 14 amino acids. The germline CDR1 and CDR2 sequences are SGHAT and FQNNGV. Deletions cut 3 bases from V and 7 bases from J, with 10 bases between.